The entry below gives a single T cell receptor beta chain sequence along with its context. The sample comes from a study of blood T cell repertoires in COVID-19. Background on the study: The United States, Italy and Spain supplied acute and convalescent COVID-19 samples.

This CDR3 has 18 residues. The V segment lost 0 bases and the J segment 0 bases; nucleotides outside the gene matches: 3. Looked up from germline, CDR1 is LGHDT and CDR2 is YNNKEL (reference sequence). Generated by immunoSEQ multiplex PCR, the TCRdb table keeps only in-frame clones and is missing some. The table lists about 190,000 clones, 78% of them singletons, with 17% in the top ten. V usage is TRBV3-1 (or the pseudogene TRBV3-2) and J usage is TRBJ2-6; 9 positions agree with TRBD1. The origin of this receptor is a woman between 45 and 65 years old who had recovered from COVID-19. What was sequenced was PBMCs or T cells enriched from blood (not recorded which). The CDR3 DNA is TGTGCCAGCAGCCAAGACCGGGACAGGGTCTCTGGGGCCAACGTCCTGACTTTC. This gives the protein CASSQDRDRVSGANVLTF.